This TCR beta chain was retrieved from a study of blood T cell repertoires in COVID-19. Study overall: Spain, Italy and the United States supplied samples that represented acute and convalescent COVID-19.

Patients of the Seattle cohort, enrolled during active infection, were followed longitudinally. This clone showed up just a few times. Only in-frame clones appear in the TCRdb table, and some are missing; sequencing was by immunoSEQ multiplex PCR. Of hundreds of thousands of clones in the sample, 75% to 90% were seen once. The sequence derives from a man between 18 and 35 years old with COVID-19, enrolled during active disease. Sequencing input: peripheral blood.

This chain's CDR3 is CASRDGQAFYYGYTF. Here the CDR3 DNA reads TGTGCCAGTCGGGACGGACAGGCCTTTTACTATGGCTACACCTTC. V is TRBV19 and J is TRBJ1-2, with TRBD1 matching over 7 bases. V trimming: 8 bases; J trimming: 3 bases; junction bases outside the gene matches: 12. Germline CDR1 LNHDA, CDR2 SQIVND (reference sequence). This CDR3 is 15 amino acids long.